Listed here are 32 T cell receptor beta chains from one sample, sequenced in a study of T cells after yellow fever vaccination. TCRdb passed the 5' RACE reads through MiXCR, listing each CDR3 protein once. Altogether some 320,000 distinct CDR3 sequences are present, approximately 4% being singletons, with the ten largest covering roughly a fifth. The sequencing used PBMCs, collected 15 days after the yellow fever booster vaccination. These receptors all come from a young man who received the YFV17D yellow fever vaccine.

The genes are TRBV5-1 and TRBJ2-2; 8 nucleotides match TRBD1. V dropped 9 bases and J dropped 2; count of bases not matched to a gene: 12. This CDR3 comprises 16 residues. Germline CDR1 reads SGHRS; CDR2 reads YFSETQ. The CDR3 coding sequence is TGCGCCACCTCGGGCAGGGGGCGCTTTAACACCGGGGAGCTGTTTTTT. Translated: CATSGRGRFNTGELFF. Supplemented by reference TRBV5-1 and TRBJ2-2, the full variable domain reads KAGVTQTPRYLIKTRGQQVTLSCSPISGHRSVSWYQQTPGQGLQFLFEYFSETQRNKGNFPGRFSGRQFSNSRSEMNVSTLELGDSALYLCATSGRGRFNTGELFFGEGSRLTVL.

This clonotype was counted only a few times. This chain uses TRBV10-3 with TRBJ1-6, with unresolved D. In germline, CDR1 is ENHRY, CDR2 SYGVKD. The CDR3 has 13 amino acids. Trimming left V 2 bases short and J 8 bases short, with 7 bases between. CDR3 in DNA: TGTGCCATCAGTGAGACAGACTATTCACCCCTCCACTTT. Its translation is CAISETDYSPLHF.

Only a few counts were recorded for this clonotype. A single base separates this from a much larger clone, so it may be a read error. This chain joins TRBV7-2 and TRBJ2-3; D not resolved. The germline gives CDR1 SGHTA, CDR2 FQGNSA. The V end lost 5 bases, the J end lost 5 bases, and 5 bases lay between the germline ends. This CDR3 comprises 11 residues. The CDR3 DNA is TGTGCCAGCAGCCACTTAGATACGCAGTATTTT. It translates to CASSHLDTQYF.

This clonotype showed up many times. This sequence joins TRBV6-2 or TRBV6-3 and TRBJ1-2, with no clear D. Germline V lookup: CDR1 MNHEY, CDR2 SVGEGT. V gave up 2 bases and J gave up 4 bases, with 8 bases separating them. The CDR3 totals 13 residues. This CDR3 reads CASSYATVYGYTF. In DNA form, the CDR3 reads TGTGCCAGCAGTTACGCGACGGTCTATGGCTACACCTTC.

This clonotype appeared many times. The chain employs TRBV6-1 and TRBJ2-3, with a weak D call TRBD2 (7 bases). CDR1 and CDR2 (germline): MNHNS, SASEGT. V was trimmed by 5 bases and J by 6 bases, leaving 21 bases between them. The CDR3 loop spans 16 amino acids. DNA for the CDR3: TGTGCCAGCAGTACGCAGGCGGGGGCCACCGCGGATACGCAGTATTTT. This sequence encodes CASSTQAGATADTQYF.

The sample holds many counts of this clonotype. This chain joins TRBV20-1 and TRBJ1-2, with D perhaps matching TRBD1 (6 bases). The germline V gene encodes CDR1 DFQATT and CDR2 SNEGSKA (reference sequence). The CDR3 is made up of 14 amino acids. The V gene lost 6 bases and the J gene lost 2 bases, with 16 bases spanning the gap. The CDR3 nucleotides read TGCAGTGCCCGGGAGGGGGGTCGAAACTATGGCTACACCTTC. It specifies CSAREGGRNYGYTF.

This clonotype has ten or more counts. The rearrangement uses TRBV12-3 or TRBV12-4 and TRBJ2-1; the D is unclear. This CDR3 spans 11 amino acids. V was trimmed by 6 bases and J by 9 bases, leaving 9 bases between them. In nucleotides, the CDR3 is TGTGCCAGCAGACGGTCGACTGAGCAGTTCTTC. Amino acid sequence: CASRRSTEQFF.

V gene TRBV9 combines with J gene TRBJ2-7; tentative D call: TRBD2 (5 bases). The length of the CDR3 is 13 residues. CDR1 and CDR2 (germline): SGDLS, YYNGEE. Trimming took 0 bases from V and 6 from J, leaving 10 bases between them. CDR3 protein: CASSVELVSEQYF. CDR3 DNA sequence: TGTGCCAGCAGCGTAGAACTAGTTTCCGAGCAGTACTTC.

In this sample, this clonotype turned up many times. The chain uses TRBV7-2 and TRBJ2-4; no reliable D call. Per the germline V gene, CDR1 is SGHTA and CDR2 is FQGNSA. The CDR3 length is 12 residues. V was shortened by 5 bases and J by 5 bases, with 7 bases between the two germline ends. CDR3 nucleotides: TGTGCCAGCAGCCCGGCCGAAAACATTCAGTACTTC. Translated, it gives CASSPAENIQYF.

This clonotype has just a few counts. The V and J genes are TRBV5-1 and TRBJ2-5, with D unclear. The CDR3 extends over 14 amino acids. V was pared by 1 base and J by 1 base, with 8 bases between. In germline, CDR1 is SGHRS, CDR2 YFSETQ. The CDR3 DNA is TGCGCCAGCAGCTTGTTGCCGCTCCAAGAGACCCAGTACTTC. It is translated as CASSLLPLQETQYF.

This clonotype was seen only a few times. This chain connects TRBV7-9 to TRBJ2-1; D ambiguous. The CDR3 is 15 amino acids. Trimming pared 1 base from V and 3 bases from J, leaving 10 bases between. Germline V gene data show CDR1 as SEHNR and CDR2 as FQNEAQ (reference sequence). The CDR3 loop reads CASSLGVASYNEQFF. As DNA, the CDR3 is TGTGCCAGCAGCTTAGGGGTAGCCAGCTACAATGAGCAGTTCTTC.

This clonotype was detected a few times. V and J are TRBV24-1 and TRBJ2-2; tentatively, D is TRBD2 (5 bases). Germline CDR1 and CDR2: KGHDR and SFDVKD. The V end lost 4 bases, the J end lost 5 bases, and 10 bases lay between the germline ends. The CDR3 has 14 residues. Here the CDR3 reads CATSERGRTGELFF. The CDR3 region has the DNA TGTGCCACCAGTGAACGGGGTCGGACCGGGGAGCTGTTTTTT.

The table lists this clonotype with many counts. The J gene is TRBJ2-3, the V gene TRBV10-3, with a tentative D call TRBD2 (5 bases). V was cut by 10 bases and J by 2 bases, with 13 bases left in between. Germline V gene sequence: CDR1 ENHRY, CDR2 SYGVKD. This CDR3 has 13 residues. The CDR3 coding sequence is TGTGCCACTCACCCGGACTTCACAGATACGCAGTATTTT. Translation: CATHPDFTDTQYF.

J is TRBJ2-1 and V is TRBV5-1; 11 bases map to TRBD2. The CDR3 spans 19 residues. With V trimmed by 5 bases and J by 0 bases, 13 bases remained unmatched. Germline CDR1 reads SGHRS; CDR2 reads YFSETQ. The CDR3 DNA follows: TGCGCCAGCAGAAGGTCTCCTAGCGGGGGGCTCGTCTCCTACAATGAGCAGTTCTTC. Amino acids: CASRRSPSGGLVSYNEQFF. Filled out from reference TRBV5-1 and TRBJ2-1, the complete variable domain reads KAGVTQTPRYLIKTRGQQVTLSCSPISGHRSVSWYQQTPGQGLQFLFEYFSETQRNKGNFPGRFSGRQFSNSRSEMNVSTLELGDSALYLCASRRSPSGGLVSYNEQFFGPGTRLTVL.

This clonotype has only a few counts. The V and J genes are TRBV7-2 and TRBJ1-2; 8 nucleotides align to TRBD1. The germline V gene has CDR1 SGHTA and CDR2 FQGNSA. CDR3 length: 14 residues. After removal of 4 bases from V and 8 bases from J, the junction contained 9 bases not matched to a gene. CDR3 in DNA: TGTGCCAGCAGCTCCCAACAGGGGGAGCGAGGCTACACCTTC. This translates into CASSSQQGERGYTF.

The sample holds a few counts of this clonotype. The V call is TRBV6-5, the J call TRBJ2-2, with a tentative D call TRBD2 (7 bases). Trimming cost V 6 bases and J 4 bases, with 15 bases left between them. The CDR3 sequence is 15 residues long. The V gene's germline CDR1 is MNHEY and CDR2 SVGAGI. The CDR3 protein is CASSLGGAGTGELFF. As DNA, the CDR3 is TGTGCCAGCAGCCTTGGGGGGGCAGGCACCGGGGAGCTGTTTTTT.

Only a few counts were recorded for this clonotype. V and J are TRBV28 and TRBJ2-7, with D perhaps matching TRBD1 (5 bases). CDR1 and CDR2 from the germline V gene are MDHEN and SYDVKM. This CDR3 is 11 amino acids long. Trimming stripped 4 bases from V and 7 bases from J, with 8 bases between. CDR3 loop: CASSSPGEQYV. For the CDR3, the DNA is TGTGCCAGCAGTTCCCCAGGGGAGCAGTACGTC.

The sample holds a few counts of this clonotype. J is TRBJ1-5 and V is TRBV5-1; 7 nucleotides line up with TRBD1. The V and J ends lost 3 bases and 6 bases, in that order; junction bases with no gene match: 6. Germline values: CDR1 SGHRS, CDR2 YFSETQ. The CDR3 covers 14 residues. Written as DNA, the CDR3 is TGCGCCAGCAGCTCCGACAGGGCCCGTCAGCCCCAGCATTTT. Its translation: CASSSDRARQPQHF. Looking up the rest from reference TRBV5-1 and TRBJ1-5 gives the full variable domain: KAGVTQTPRYLIKTRGQQVTLSCSPISGHRSVSWYQQTPGQGLQFLFEYFSETQRNKGNFPGRFSGRQFSNSRSEMNVSTLELGDSALYLCASSSDRARQPQHFGDGTRLSIL.

A few counts support this clonotype. V is TRBV18 and J is TRBJ2-3, with 9 bases lining up with TRBD2. CDR3 size: 16 residues. Per germline, CDR1 KGHSH and CDR2 LQKENI. The J segment lost 2 bases and the V segment lost 1 base, leaving 4 bases of the junction unmatched. The CDR3, as DNA: TGTGCCAGCTCACCACTTCAGCGGGGGGTCACAGATACGCAGTATTTT. It yields the protein CASSPLQRGVTDTQYF.

This clonotype has only a few counts. The rearrangement links TRBV6-5 to TRBJ2-2; D may correspond to TRBD1 or TRBD2 (7 bases each). The CDR3 loop spans 16 amino acids. The V gene lost 5 bases and the J gene lost 4 bases, with 17 bases spanning the gap. In germline, CDR1 is MNHEY, CDR2 SVGAGI. The DNA for the CDR3 is TGTGCCAGCAGTCCCCCAGGGGGGGCGGGCACCGGGGAGCTGTTTTTT. Residues: CASSPPGGAGTGELFF.

At least ten counts were recorded for this clonotype. The chain uses TRBV28 and TRBJ2-7; D not resolved. The CDR3 length is 11 residues. Per germline, CDR1 MDHEN and CDR2 SYDVKM. V lost 10 bases and J lost 4, with 11 bases in between. The CDR3 DNA reads TGTGCCACTTCTGGGCGTTACGAGCAGTACGTC. It is translated as CATSGRYEQYV.

At least ten counts were recorded for this clonotype. The V call is TRBV20-1, the J call TRBJ1-5, with D possibly TRBD1 on 5 matching bases. The CDR3 has 16 residues. V lost 5 bases to trimming and J lost 7 bases, with 24 bases between them. Germline CDR1 is DFQATT and CDR2 is SNEGSKA (reference sequence). DNA for the CDR3: TGCAGTGCTTCGACCCAGGGTCCCTTCTTTGACCAGCCCCAGCATTTT. Translating it yields CSASTQGPFFDQPQHF.

This clonotype was found many times. The chain carries TRBV6-2 or TRBV6-3 and TRBJ2-5, with TRBD2 identical over 11 bases. Germline CDR1 is MNHEY and CDR2 is SVGEGT. J was trimmed by 4 bases and V by 5 bases; bases with no gene match: 6. This CDR3 has 15 residues. The CDR3 DNA follows: TGTGCCAGCAGTGTCCCACTAGCGGGGGTAGAGACCCAGTACTTC. This encodes CASSVPLAGVETQYF.

V is TRBV12-3 or TRBV12-4 and J is TRBJ1-1; possible D gene TRBD1, 5 bases. V shed 2 bases and J shed 7 bases, with 11 bases lying between them. This CDR3 has 13 amino acids. The DNA of the CDR3 is TGTGCCAGCAGTTTATGGGGCGGAGGTGAAGCTTTCTTT. Its translation: CASSLWGGGEAFF.

There are many counts of this clonotype. This chain uses TRBV7-9 with TRBJ1-1, with 7 nucleotides matching TRBD1. The V segment lost 2 bases and the J segment 4 bases; nucleotides outside the gene matches: 4. Germline-derived CDR1 and CDR2 are SEHNR and FQNEAQ (reference sequence). The CDR3 is 14 amino acids. Here the CDR3 reads CASSLRGPVTEAFF. The DNA for the CDR3 is TGTGCCAGCAGCTTAAGGGGGCCGGTCACTGAAGCTTTCTTT.

The gene calls are TRBV7-8 and TRBJ2-3, with 10 bases that match TRBD2. The trim removed 3 bases at V and 4 bases at J, leaving 7 bases unmatched. The germline V gene has CDR1 SGHVS and CDR2 FQNEAQ. The CDR3 length is 16 residues. The CDR3 DNA follows: TGTGCCAGCAGCTTTCTGACTAGCGGGCGCGCAGATACGCAGTATTTT. This gives the protein CASSFLTSGRADTQYF.

This clonotype has a count of ten or more. The rearrangement joins TRBV20-1 to TRBJ2-1; 9 bases line up with TRBD2. V gave up 7 bases and J gave up 9 bases; unmatched junction bases: 10. There are 13 residues in the CDR3. The germline V gene encodes CDR1 DFQATT and CDR2 SNEGSKA (reference sequence). This CDR3 reads CSVGGTSLAEQFF. The DNA for the CDR3 is TGCAGTGTAGGGGGGACTAGCTTGGCTGAGCAGTTCTTC.

The rearrangement uses TRBV18 and TRBJ2-3; D might be TRBD1 (6 bases). Germline values: CDR1 KGHSH, CDR2 LQKENI. The CDR3 has 15 amino acids. The CDR3 DNA sequence: TGTGCTTCGAAATGGGACACCCTTTTCACAGATACGCAGTATTTT. This translates into CASKWDTLFTDTQYF.

This clonotype was seen ten or more times. The chain links TRBV7-2 to TRBJ2-3; TRBD1 agrees at 7 bases. The CDR3 has 14 residues. V was pared by 3 bases and J by 5 bases, with 5 bases of the junction left unmatched. Germline CDR1 is SGHTA and CDR2 is FQGNSA. The CDR3 DNA reads TGTGCCAGCAGCTTCGAGGGGGCGAGAGATACGCAGTATTTT. Translation: CASSFEGARDTQYF.

The chain joins TRBV7-3 to TRBJ2-5, with 9 bases matching TRBD1. J was trimmed by 4 bases and V by 5 bases; bases with no gene match: 11. This CDR3 has 16 residues. Germline-derived CDR1 and CDR2 are SGHTA and FQGTGA. CDR3 sequence reads: CASSRWGQGRGETQYF. Written as DNA, the CDR3 is TGTGCCAGCAGCCGATGGGGACAGGGACGAGGAGAGACCCAGTACTTC.

This clonotype has just a few counts. The rearrangement uses TRBV20-1 and TRBJ1-5, with TRBD1 identical over 7 bases. The germline CDR1 and CDR2 sequences are DFQATT and SNEGSKA (reference sequence). The ends lost 0 bases at V and 8 bases at J; junction bases unmatched: 13. The CDR3 is 16 amino acids. The CDR3 nucleotides are TGCAGTGCTAGAGATAGGAGACAGGGAGCTTTCAAGCCCCAGCATTTT. Its translation is CSARDRRQGAFKPQHF.

As DNA, the CDR3 is TGCGCCAGCAGCTTGAGGGGCCAGAGCTCTGGAAACACCATATATTTT. Translation: CASSLRGQSSGNTIYF. V and J are TRBV5-1 and TRBJ1-3; perhaps TRBD1 as D (5 bases). Trimming took off 1 base at V and 0 bases at J, with 11 bases between the two ends. The length of the CDR3 is 16 residues. Germline assignment: CDR1 SGHRS and CDR2 YFSETQ. The full variable domain, its missing parts supplied by reference TRBV5-1 and TRBJ1-3, is KAGVTQTPRYLIKTRGQQVTLSCSPISGHRSVSWYQQTPGQGLQFLFEYFSETQRNKGNFPGRFSGRQFSNSRSEMNVSTLELGDSALYLCASSLRGQSSGNTIYFGEGSWLTVV.